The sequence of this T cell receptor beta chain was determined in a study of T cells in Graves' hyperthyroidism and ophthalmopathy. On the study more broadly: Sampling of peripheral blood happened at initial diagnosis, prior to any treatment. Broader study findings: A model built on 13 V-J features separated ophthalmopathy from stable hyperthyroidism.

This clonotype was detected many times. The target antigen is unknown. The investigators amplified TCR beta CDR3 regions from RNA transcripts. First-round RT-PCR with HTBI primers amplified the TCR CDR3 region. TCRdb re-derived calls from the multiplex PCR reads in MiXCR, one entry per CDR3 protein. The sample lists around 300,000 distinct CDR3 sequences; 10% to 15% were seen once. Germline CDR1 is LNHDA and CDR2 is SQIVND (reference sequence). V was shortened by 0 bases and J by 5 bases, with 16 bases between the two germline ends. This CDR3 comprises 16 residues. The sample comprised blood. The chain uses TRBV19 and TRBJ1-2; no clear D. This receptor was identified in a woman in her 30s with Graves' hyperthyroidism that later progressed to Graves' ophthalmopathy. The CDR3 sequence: CASSIDSGGLRYGYTF. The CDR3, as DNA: TGTGCCAGTAGTATAGATAGTGGCGGACTCCGGTATGGCTACACCTTC.